This T cell receptor beta chain was captured by sequencing in a study of T-cell memory formation after mild COVID-19. This clonotype has only a few counts. CDR3 length: 15 amino acids. V was cut by 0 bases and J by 3 bases, with 11 bases left in between. Germline-derived CDR1 and CDR2 are MNHNY and SVGAGI (reference sequence). TCRdb re-called the 5' RACE reads through MiXCR, storing one row per CDR3 protein. Of under 550,000 distinct CDR3 sequences listed, 15% to 20% are singletons. The chain uses TRBV6-6 and TRBJ1-1, with no clear D. This receptor was obtained from an adult woman who had mild COVID-19 (a few samples of this study predate the infection). Cell type and time point are not known. The source material was PBMCs or a T cell subset sorted from them (not recorded which). The CDR3 sequence is CASSYSRGKHTEAFF. The CDR3 region has the DNA TGTGCCAGCAGTTACTCGAGAGGGAAGCACACTGAAGCTTTCTTT.